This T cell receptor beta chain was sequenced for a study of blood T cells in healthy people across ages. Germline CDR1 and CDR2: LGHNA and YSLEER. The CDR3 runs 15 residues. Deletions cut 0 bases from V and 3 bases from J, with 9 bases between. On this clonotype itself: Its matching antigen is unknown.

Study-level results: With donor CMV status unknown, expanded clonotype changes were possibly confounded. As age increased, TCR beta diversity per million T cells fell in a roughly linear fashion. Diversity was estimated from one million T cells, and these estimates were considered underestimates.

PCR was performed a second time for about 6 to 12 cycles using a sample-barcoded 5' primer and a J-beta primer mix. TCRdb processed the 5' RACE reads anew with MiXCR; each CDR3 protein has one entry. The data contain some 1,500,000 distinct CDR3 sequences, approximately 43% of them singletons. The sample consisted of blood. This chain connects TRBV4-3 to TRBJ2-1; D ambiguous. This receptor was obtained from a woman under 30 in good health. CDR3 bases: TGCGCCAGCAGCCAAGACAGCGATGGCTACAATGAGCAGTTCTTC. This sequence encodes CASSQDSDGYNEQFF.